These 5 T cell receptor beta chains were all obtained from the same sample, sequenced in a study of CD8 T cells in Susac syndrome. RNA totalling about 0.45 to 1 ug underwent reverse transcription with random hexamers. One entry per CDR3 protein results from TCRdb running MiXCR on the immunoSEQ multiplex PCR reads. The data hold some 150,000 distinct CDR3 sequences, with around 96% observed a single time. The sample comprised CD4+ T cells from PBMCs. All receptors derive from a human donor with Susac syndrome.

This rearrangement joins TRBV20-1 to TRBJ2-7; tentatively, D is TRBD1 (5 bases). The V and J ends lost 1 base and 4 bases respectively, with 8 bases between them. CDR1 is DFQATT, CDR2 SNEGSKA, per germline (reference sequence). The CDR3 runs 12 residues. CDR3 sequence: CSARVRTYEQYF. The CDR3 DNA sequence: TGCAGTGCTAGAGTCCGGACATACGAGCAGTACTTC.

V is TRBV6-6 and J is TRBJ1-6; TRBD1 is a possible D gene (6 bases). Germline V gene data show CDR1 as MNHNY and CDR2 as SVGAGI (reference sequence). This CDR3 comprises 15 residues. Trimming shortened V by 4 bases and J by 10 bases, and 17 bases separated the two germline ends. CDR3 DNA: TGTGCCAGCAGTTTAGGGGGACCTTTGGGATCACCCCTCCACTTT. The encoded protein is CASSLGGPLGSPLHF.

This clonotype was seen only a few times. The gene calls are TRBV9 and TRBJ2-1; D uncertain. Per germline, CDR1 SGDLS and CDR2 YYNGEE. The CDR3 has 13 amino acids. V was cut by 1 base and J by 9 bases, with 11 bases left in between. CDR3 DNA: TGTGCCAGCAGCGTAAAAGGGTTAGGTGAGCAGTTCTTC. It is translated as CASSVKGLGEQFF.

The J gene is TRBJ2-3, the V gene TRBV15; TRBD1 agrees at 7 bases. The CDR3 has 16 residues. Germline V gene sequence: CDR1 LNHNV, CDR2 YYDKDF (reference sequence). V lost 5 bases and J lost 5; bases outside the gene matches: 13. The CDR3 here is CATSAHRTGIVDTQYF. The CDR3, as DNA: TGTGCCACCAGCGCCCACCGGACAGGAATTGTAGATACGCAGTATTTT.

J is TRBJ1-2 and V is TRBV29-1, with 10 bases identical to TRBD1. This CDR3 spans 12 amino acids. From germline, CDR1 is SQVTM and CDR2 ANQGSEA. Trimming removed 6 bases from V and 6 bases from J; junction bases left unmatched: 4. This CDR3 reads CSVPGQGDGYTF. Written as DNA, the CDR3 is TGCAGCGTCCCCGGACAGGGGGATGGCTACACCTTC.